This T cell receptor (beta chain) originates from a study of blood T cell repertoires in COVID-19. The data were produced by immunoSEQ multiplex PCR, yet TCRdb's version contains in-frame clones alone and is incomplete. The sample records approximately 300,000 clones, about 85% being singletons. This sequence was found in a woman between 45 and 60 years old with active or convalescent COVID-19. Sample: peripheral blood.

CDR3 sequence: CATSDSTGKGPFGEQFF. The CDR3, as DNA: TGTGCCACCAGTGATTCTACAGGGAAGGGTCCCTTTGGTGAGCAGTTCTTC. The V gene is TRBV24-1, the J gene TRBJ2-1; a weak D match, TRBD1 (6 bases). V was shortened by 2 bases and J by 9 bases, with 22 bases between the two germline ends. Germline CDR1 reads KGHDR; CDR2 reads SFDVKD. CDR3 length equals 17 residues.